A selection of T cell receptor beta chains follows, all from one sample in a study of cytomegalovirus exposure and HLA in healthy donors. Here immunoSEQ multiplex PCR was the method, and the copy in TCRdb shows in-frame clones only, minus some. The table shows roughly 100,000 clones, with less than 85% occurring only once. Material: PBMCs. The receptors derive from a man aged 18 to 30 in good health and CMV-seropositive. Both conserved end residues are part of each CDR3. A D gene is named only where the DNA matches it firmly. Size is stated for part of the rows, as once, few or many counts, or as a class when the clone is expanded.

clone size: .; J gene: TRBJ1-3; V gene: TRBV11-3; D gene: .; CDR3 DNA: TGTGCCAGCAGCTCAATACTAAACAGGCACAACACCATATATTTT; CDR3 protein: CASSSILNRHNTIYF
clone size: .; J gene: TRBJ2-5; V gene: TRBV14; D gene: .; CDR3 DNA: TGTGCCAGCAGACGTACAGGGCGGGAGACCCAGTACTTC; CDR3 protein: CASRRTGRETQYF
clone size: .; J gene: TRBJ1-2; V gene: TRBV27; D gene: .; CDR3 DNA: TGTGCCAGCAGTTTATCGGGCTGGGGGGAACCCGATGGCTACACCTTC; CDR3 protein: CASSLSGWGEPDGYTF
clone size: once; J gene: TRBJ2-1; V gene: TRBV29-1; D gene: TRBD1; CDR3 DNA: TGCAGCGTTGAGTGGCCGGGACAGGGGATAAGCAATGAGCAGTTCTTC; CDR3 protein: CSVEWPGQGISNEQFF
clone size: .; J gene: TRBJ2-5; V gene: TRBV30; D gene: TRBD2; CDR3 DNA: TGTGCCTGGAGTGGGGGACTAGCGCTTCCGGATGGGACCCAGTACTTC; CDR3 protein: CAWSGGLALPDGTQYF
clone size: .; J gene: TRBJ1-5; V gene: TRBV19; D gene: .; CDR3 DNA: TGTGCCAGTAGTATGCTTGGGGCGAGCAATCAGCCCCAGCATTTT; CDR3 protein: CASSMLGASNQPQHF
clone size: .; J gene: TRBJ2-7; V gene: TRBV30; D gene: TRBD1; CDR3 DNA: TGTGCCTGGAGTTCCGGGACAGGGGTTGAATGGGAGCAGTACTTC; CDR3 protein: CAWSSGTGVEWEQYF
clone size: .; J gene: TRBJ1-1; V gene: TRBV5-4; D gene: .; CDR3 DNA: TGTGCCAGCAGCTCTGCCGGGACACACTACACTGAAGCTTTCTTT; CDR3 protein: CASSSAGTHYTEAFF
clone size: .; J gene: TRBJ2-7; V gene: TRBV28; D gene: TRBD2; CDR3 DNA: TGTGCCAGCAGGGGTAGCGGGAGTCTCGATTCCTACGAGCAGTACTTC; CDR3 protein: CASRGSGSLDSYEQYF
clone size: once; J gene: TRBJ2-3; V gene: TRBV9; D gene: .; CDR3 DNA: TGTGCCAGCAGCGTAGCGGGTGGTAGAACAGATACGCAGTATTTT; CDR3 protein: CASSVAGGRTDTQYF
clone size: .; J gene: TRBJ2-5; V gene: TRBV4-1; D gene: TRBD2; CDR3 DNA: TGCGCCAGCAGCACGATACCGGGACTAGGGCCCGAGGGGGCCCAGTACTTC; CDR3 protein: CASSTIPGLGPEGAQYF
clone size: .; J gene: TRBJ1-1; V gene: TRBV6-5; D gene: .; CDR3 DNA: TGTGCCTCCCACGGTAGTTTCGTGAACACTGAAGCTTTCTTT; CDR3 protein: CASHGSFVNTEAFF
clone size: .; J gene: TRBJ2-5; V gene: TRBV5-1; D gene: TRBD1; CDR3 DNA: TGCGCCAGCAGCGTCCGGACAGGGTCACCCCAAGAGACCCAGTACTTC; CDR3 protein: CASSVRTGSPQETQYF
clone size: .; J gene: TRBJ1-4; V gene: TRBV5-1; D gene: TRBD1; CDR3 DNA: TGCGCCAGCACACTCTTTCGGGACAGGGGGAACAAAATACCAGCAACTAATGAAAAACTGTTTTTT; CDR3 protein: CASTLFRDRGNKIPATNEKLFF
clone size: .; J gene: TRBJ2-5; V gene: TRBV5-4; D gene: TRBD1; CDR3 DNA: TGTGCCAGCAGCCAACAGGGGGCACCGGGGACCCAGTACTTC; CDR3 protein: CASSQQGAPGTQYF
clone size: .; J gene: TRBJ1-1; V gene: TRBV5-4; D gene: TRBD1; CDR3 DNA: TGTGCCAGCAGAAGTCCGGGACAGGGGAACACTGAAGCTTTCTTT; CDR3 protein: CASRSPGQGNTEAFF
clone size: .; J gene: TRBJ1-3; V gene: TRBV5-1; D gene: .; CDR3 DNA: TGCGCCAGCAGCTTGGGTGGCCAGGTGGCGGGAAACACCATATATTTT; CDR3 protein: CASSLGGQVAGNTIYF
clone size: few; J gene: TRBJ2-5; V gene: TRBV2; D gene: TRBD1; CDR3 DNA: TGTGCCAGTGATACAGGGGGTAGGGAGACCCAGTACTTC; CDR3 protein: CASDTGGRETQYF
clone size: .; J gene: TRBJ2-5; V gene: TRBV30; D gene: .; CDR3 DNA: TGTGCCTGGAGTCCCGGTTTCGGTAAAGAGACCCAGTACTTC; CDR3 protein: CAWSPGFGKETQYF
clone size: .; J gene: TRBJ2-1; V gene: TRBV27; D gene: TRBD2; CDR3 DNA: TGTGCCAGCAGCCTCTTCGCGTCTAGCGGAGACAATGAGCAGTTCTTC; CDR3 protein: CASSLFASSGDNEQFF
clone size: once; J gene: TRBJ1-5; V gene: TRBV4-1; D gene: TRBD1; CDR3 DNA: TGCGCCAGCAGCCGATCCGGGACAGGCAATCAGCCCCAGCATTTT; CDR3 protein: CASSRSGTGNQPQHF
clone size: .; J gene: TRBJ1-4; V gene: TRBV15; D gene: .; CDR3 DNA: TGTGCCACCAGCAGCCAGCGTGCAACTAATGAAAAACTGTTTTTT; CDR3 protein: CATSSQRATNEKLFF
clone size: .; J gene: TRBJ2-5; V gene: TRBV18; D gene: .; CDR3 DNA: TGTGCCAGCTCACAAGGCCTCCCGGGGGAGACCCAGTACTTC; CDR3 protein: CASSQGLPGETQYF
clone size: few; J gene: TRBJ2-7; V gene: TRBV5-1; D gene: .; CDR3 DNA: TGCGCCAGCAGCTACACGGGGGGCAGTGCAAACGAGCAGTACTTC; CDR3 protein: CASSYTGGSANEQYF
clone size: .; J gene: TRBJ1-5; V gene: TRBV6-1; D gene: .; CDR3 DNA: TGTGCCAGCAGTGAACTATCGGGATTTGGCAATCAGCCCCAGCATTTT; CDR3 protein: CASSELSGFGNQPQHF
clone size: .; J gene: TRBJ2-3; V gene: TRBV5-1; D gene: TRBD2; CDR3 DNA: TGCGCCAGCAGCTTCTCGGGAGGGATAGCAGATACGCAGTATTTT; CDR3 protein: CASSFSGGIADTQYF
clone size: .; J gene: TRBJ2-3; V gene: TRBV7-9; D gene: .; CDR3 DNA: TGTGCCAGCAGCTCGGGGGTGAGTGCGAGCACAGATACGCAGTATTTT; CDR3 protein: CASSSGVSASTDTQYF
clone size: .; J gene: TRBJ2-5; V gene: TRBV7-2; D gene: TRBD1; CDR3 DNA: TGTGCCAGCAGCCCCCTAAGACAGGGTCGCTTGCAAGAGACCCAGTACTTC; CDR3 protein: CASSPLRQGRLQETQYF
clone size: .; J gene: TRBJ2-2; V gene: TRBV6-1; D gene: .; CDR3 DNA: TGTGCCAGCAGCCCGACAGGCCTAAACACCGGGGAGCTGTTTTTT; CDR3 protein: CASSPTGLNTGELFF
clone size: .; J gene: TRBJ1-1; V gene: TRBV6-4; D gene: .; CDR3 DNA: TGTGCCAGCAGTGAGTCTGTGAACACTGAAGCTTTCTTT; CDR3 protein: CASSESVNTEAFF
clone size: .; J gene: TRBJ2-3; V gene: TRBV25-1; D gene: .; CDR3 DNA: TGTGCCAGCAGTCGTCGCGGCAGATCTAGCACAGATACGCAGTATTTT; CDR3 protein: CASSRRGRSSTDTQYF
clone size: once; J gene: TRBJ1-1; V gene: TRBV5-1; D gene: TRBD1; CDR3 DNA: TGCGCCAGCAGCTTGGCCGGACAGGGAGGGACTGAAGCTTTCTTT; CDR3 protein: CASSLAGQGGTEAFF
clone size: .; J gene: TRBJ2-7; V gene: TRBV28; D gene: .; CDR3 DNA: TGTGCCAGCAGTTTGGGGTATGGGCCCACAGGGAGGGGAAGCTCCTACGAGCAGTACTTC; CDR3 protein: CASSLGYGPTGRGSSYEQYF
clone size: .; J gene: TRBJ2-3; V gene: TRBV18; D gene: TRBD1; CDR3 DNA: TGTGCCAGCTCATTCACAGGGGGCGATCGTCCAGATACGCAGTATTTT; CDR3 protein: CASSFTGGDRPDTQYF
clone size: .; J gene: TRBJ2-1; V gene: TRBV29-1; D gene: TRBD1; CDR3 DNA: TGCAGCGCCCAGGGGGAGCTCTCCTACAATGAGCAGTTCTTC; CDR3 protein: CSAQGELSYNEQFF
clone size: .; J gene: TRBJ1-4; V gene: TRBV6-1; D gene: TRBD1; CDR3 DNA: TGTGCCAGCAGTGAAGCGCCGGGACAGGGGACTGAAAAACTGTTTTTT; CDR3 protein: CASSEAPGQGTEKLFF
clone size: medium-sized; J gene: TRBJ2-1; V gene: TRBV13; D gene: .; CDR3 DNA: TGTGCCAGCAGAATGTCCGCCTACAATGAGCAGTTCTTC; CDR3 protein: CASRMSAYNEQFF
clone size: .; J gene: TRBJ2-7; V gene: TRBV7-9; D gene: TRBD1; CDR3 DNA: TGTGCCAGCACCGATGGACAGGGCTTTTCCTACGAGCAGTACTTC; CDR3 protein: CASTDGQGFSYEQYF
clone size: .; J gene: TRBJ2-7; V gene: TRBV29-1; D gene: .; CDR3 DNA: TGCAGCGTTGAAGTTAGGGGACGTTCAGGGGATTCCTACGAGCAGTACTTC; CDR3 protein: CSVEVRGRSGDSYEQYF
clone size: .; J gene: TRBJ2-2; V gene: TRBV7-9; D gene: TRBD2; CDR3 DNA: TGTGCCAGCAGCCTACTGACTAGCGGGACGAACACCGGGGAGCTGTTTTTT; CDR3 protein: CASSLLTSGTNTGELFF
clone size: .; J gene: TRBJ2-1; V gene: TRBV9; D gene: TRBD2; CDR3 DNA: TGTGCCAGCAGCGCCGGGACTACCTACAATGAGCAGTTCTTC; CDR3 protein: CASSAGTTYNEQFF
clone size: .; J gene: TRBJ2-7; V gene: TRBV9; D gene: TRBD1; CDR3 DNA: TGTGCCAGCAGCGAGACAGGGGGCCCTGGGGAGCAGTACTTC; CDR3 protein: CASSETGGPGEQYF
clone size: .; J gene: TRBJ2-2; V gene: TRBV5-1; D gene: TRBD2; CDR3 DNA: TGCGCCAGCAGCTTGTCCGGGGGGGGCCGCCGCACCGGGGAGCTGTTTTTT; CDR3 protein: CASSLSGGGRRTGELFF
clone size: .; J gene: TRBJ2-1; V gene: TRBV5-6; D gene: TRBD2; CDR3 DNA: TGTGCCAGCAGCTTCGATCTAGCGGGGGGAAACAATGAGCAGTTCTTC; CDR3 protein: CASSFDLAGGNNEQFF
clone size: .; J gene: TRBJ2-5; V gene: TRBV18; D gene: .; CDR3 DNA: TGTGCCAGCTCACTCGGGGTCTCTGAGACCCAGTACTTC; CDR3 protein: CASSLGVSETQYF
clone size: .; J gene: TRBJ2-1; V gene: TRBV7-9; D gene: TRBD1; CDR3 DNA: TGTGCCAGCAGCTCGGACAGGGTCAAGTTCTTC; CDR3 protein: CASSSDRVKFF
clone size: .; J gene: TRBJ1-4; V gene: TRBV19; D gene: .; CDR3 DNA: TGTGCCAGTAGTATAGGCGAGTATGAAAAACTGTTTTTT; CDR3 protein: CASSIGEYEKLFF
clone size: .; J gene: TRBJ2-2; V gene: TRBV7-7; D gene: .; CDR3 DNA: TGTGCCAGCAGCTTAGCGGTGGGAGCCGGGGAGCTGTTTTTT; CDR3 protein: CASSLAVGAGELFF
clone size: .; J gene: TRBJ2-1; V gene: TRBV5-1; D gene: TRBD2; CDR3 DNA: TGCGCCAGCAGCTTTCTAGCGGACTCCTACAATGAGCAGTTCTTC; CDR3 protein: CASSFLADSYNEQFF
clone size: .; J gene: TRBJ1-2; V gene: TRBV19; D gene: TRBD1; CDR3 DNA: TGTGCCAGTAGTTTCGGACAGGAACCTAACTATGGCTACACCTTC; CDR3 protein: CASSFGQEPNYGYTF
clone size: .; J gene: TRBJ2-1; V gene: TRBV10-3; D gene: TRBD2; CDR3 DNA: TGTGCCATCAGCCCACTAGCGGGAGATGGCAATGAGCAGTTCTTC; CDR3 protein: CAISPLAGDGNEQFF
clone size: .; J gene: TRBJ1-5; V gene: TRBV23-1; D gene: .; CDR3 DNA: TGCGCCACCGATGCGGTCCATCAATGGCCCCAGCATTTT; CDR3 protein: CATDAVHQWPQHF